The rows below give T cell receptor beta chains drawn from one sample of a study of a mutant IDH1 vaccine in newly diagnosed glioma. Sequenced by immunoSEQ multiplex PCR; TCRdb stores in-frame clones only, minus some. The repertoire has 45,000 to 65,000 clones, 65% to 85% of them found once; the top ten carry nearly 20%. The material was PBMCs, obtained from a glioma patient treated with radiotherapy, temozolomide or both. The receptor source for this set is a man younger than 35 with glioma. Both conserved end residues are part of each CDR3. Each record gives: D gene, V gene, clone size, J gene, CDR3 length, CDR3 DNA, CDR3 protein. The D gene is left open where the match is weak. Some rows have no size entry. The others give once, few or many, or a class for an expanded clone.

-	TRBV29-1	once	TRBJ2-2	13	TGCAGCCTCAGACTAGGTAGCACCGGGGAGCTGTTTTTT	CSLRLGSTGELFF
-	TRBV5-4	-	TRBJ1-4	14	TGTGCCAGCAGCTTGGACAGATCTAATGAAAAACTGTTTTTT	CASSLDRSNEKLFF
-	TRBV19	-	TRBJ2-5	16	TGTGCCAGTAGTATAGCTGGGCAGGGCAATCAAGAGACCCAGTACTTC	CASSIAGQGNQETQYF
TRBD1	TRBV7-9	-	TRBJ2-7	14	TGTGCCAGCAGCTTAGGGGCCAGGGGGTACGAGCAGTACTTC	CASSLGARGYEQYF
TRBD1	TRBV27	-	TRBJ1-1	14	TGTGCCAGCAGTTCCCGGACAGGGAACACTGAAGCTTTCTTT	CASSSRTGNTEAFF
TRBD1	TRBV5-1	-	TRBJ1-1	16	TGCGCCAGCCGTCCGGGGCAGGGGGCCGGGAACACTGAAGCTTTCTTT	CASRPGQGAGNTEAFF
-	TRBV29-1	once	TRBJ2-2	15	TGCAGCGTAGAGGCCGGGACACTGAACACCGGGGAGCTGTTTTTT	CSVEAGTLNTGELFF
TRBD1	TRBV7-9	large	TRBJ1-4	17	TGTGCCAGCAGCTTTGGGACAGGGAAGATCGGGAATGAAAAACTGTTTTTT	CASSFGTGKIGNEKLFF
-	TRBV18	-	TRBJ1-1	16	TGTGCCAGCTCACCACTGTTGAGACAGGCGAACACTGAAGCTTTCTTT	CASSPLLRQANTEAFF
TRBD2	TRBV5-1	-	TRBJ2-3	19	TGCGCCAGCAGCGTAGCGGGCCGGACTAGCGGGTCCCCCCCAGATACGCAGTATTTT	CASSVAGRTSGSPPDTQYF
-	TRBV28	-	TRBJ2-1	16	TGTGCCAGCAGTTCCCCCGGGACTGGAGCTTACAATGAGCAGTTCTTC	CASSSPGTGAYNEQFF
-	TRBV5-4	few	TRBJ1-5	13	TGTGCCAGCAGCTTGGCGGTGGGCCAGCCCCAGCATTTT	CASSLAVGQPQHF
-	TRBV6-6	-	TRBJ1-4	12	TGTGCCAGCACACGTCCGAATGAAAAACTGTTTTTT	CASTRPNEKLFF
-	TRBV5-1	-	TRBJ1-2	15	TGCGCCAGCAGCGGCGGTGGGGCCAGGGACTATGGCTACACCTTC	CASSGGGARDYGYTF
-	TRBV4-2	-	TRBJ2-2	16	TGTGCCAGCAGCCAAGACGTCCCCCAGCACACCGGGGAGCTGTTTTTT	CASSQDVPQHTGELFF
TRBD1	TRBV7-8	-	TRBJ1-2	17	TGTGCCAGCAGCCCTAAAGCCCCAGGGAGGGGGCACTATGGCTACACCTTC	CASSPKAPGRGHYGYTF
-	TRBV18	-	TRBJ1-2	14	TGTGCCAGCTCAAGGGCCATAGCTAACTATGGCTACACCTTC	CASSRAIANYGYTF
TRBD1	TRBV4-3	-	TRBJ1-3	15	TGCGCCAGCACCCCCGACAGGGGCTTCGGAAACACCATATATTTT	CASTPDRGFGNTIYF
-	TRBV7-9	-	TRBJ1-4	11	TGTGCCAGCAGCCGGACAGCTGGACTGTTTTTT	CASSRTAGLFF
-	TRBV7-7	-	TRBJ1-1	16	TGTGCTAGCAGCTCCTACCGGTCGAGGGGCCAGACTGAAGCTTTCTTT	CASSSYRSRGQTEAFF
-	TRBV29-1	-	TRBJ2-6	15	TGCAGCGTTGAAGATATCGACTCTGGGGCCAACGTCCTGACTTTC	CSVEDIDSGANVLTF
-	TRBV6-6	once	TRBJ2-7	12	TGTGCCTACAGGAATAGCTCCTACGAGCAGTACTTC	CAYRNSSYEQYF
-	TRBV16	few	TRBJ2-7	12	TGTGCCAGCAGCGACCCCAGCTACGAGCAGTACTTC	CASSDPSYEQYF
TRBD1	TRBV27	few	TRBJ1-5	14	TGTGCCAGCAGTTTGGGACAGGTCAATCAGCCCCAGCATTTT	CASSLGQVNQPQHF
TRBD1	TRBV6-5	few	TRBJ1-1	15	TGTGCCAGCAGTTACCTCGGACAGGGGAACACTGAAGCTTTCTTT	CASSYLGQGNTEAFF
-	TRBV6-1	once	TRBJ2-7	13	TGTGCCAGCAGTGAAGGCAGAGTCTACGAGCAGTACTTC	CASSEGRVYEQYF
TRBD1	TRBV4-1	-	TRBJ2-7	19	TGCGCCAGCAGCCTATCCGGGACAGGGGCCCCTACTCTGTTTTACGAGCAGTACTTC	CASSLSGTGAPTLFYEQYF
TRBD1	TRBV27	-	TRBJ2-1	19	TGTGCCAGCAGTTTGGGACAGGGGGCCCCCCTCGTACCATACAATGAGCAGTTCTTC	CASSLGQGAPLVPYNEQFF
-	TRBV7-7	-	TRBJ1-1	14	TGTGCTAGCAGCCCGCAGACAGGGAACACTGAAGCTTTCTTT	CASSPQTGNTEAFF
-	TRBV29-1	few	TRBJ1-1	12	TGCAGCGTCCTGATCGGGGGGACTGAAGCTTTCTTT	CSVLIGGTEAFF
-	TRBV6-5	-	TRBJ2-5	14	TGTGCCAGCAGTCTATGGACACAGGAGGAGACCCAGTACTTC	CASSLWTQEETQYF
TRBD1	TRBV5-1	-	TRBJ1-1	14	TGCGCCAGCAGGCGACAGGGAGTGAACACTGAAGCTTTCTTT	CASRRQGVNTEAFF